Listed below are T cell receptor beta chains from one sample, sequenced in a study of blood T cell repertoires in COVID-19. Some clones are missing from TCRdb's copy, which holds only in-frame ones; the method was immunoSEQ multiplex PCR. The table shows approximately 100,000 clones, with 70% to 85% occurring only once. Sequencing was carried out using peripheral blood. All receptors derive from a man aged 70-80 years with active or convalescent COVID-19. Both conserved end residues are part of each CDR3. The D gene is left open where the match is weak. Only part of the rows carry a size: once, few, many, or a class if the clone is expanded.

-	TRBV6-5	TRBJ1-2	-	12	CASTDMNYGYTF	TGTGCCAGTACGGACATGAACTATGGCTACACCTTC
-	TRBV5-1	TRBJ2-5	-	14	CASSLVGGQETQYF	TGCGCCAGCAGCTTGGTAGGGGGCCAAGAGACCCAGTACTTC
-	TRBV2	TRBJ2-5	-	13	CASIRGSGETQYF	TGTGCCAGCATACGGGGGTCGGGAGAGACCCAGTACTTC
TRBD1	TRBV7-9	TRBJ1-1	-	14	CASSPGQVNTEAFF	TGTGCCAGCAGCCCGGGACAGGTGAACACTGAAGCTTTCTTT
-	TRBV10-3	TRBJ1-1	-	14	CAISGGGVVTEAFF	TGTGCCATCAGTGGTGGAGGGGTGGTCACTGAAGCTTTCTTT
TRBD1	TRBV5-1	TRBJ2-7	-	17	CASSLVGSPGGDYEQYF	TGCGCCAGCAGCTTGGTAGGGTCACCAGGGGGCGATTACGAGCAGTACTTC
-	TRBV5-4	TRBJ1-6	-	15	CASSRGGNYNSPLHF	TGTGCCAGCAGCCGAGGGGGAAACTATAATTCACCCCTCCACTTT
-	TRBV9	TRBJ2-5	-	15	CASGRQLGSQETQYF	TGTGCCAGCGGGCGCCAGTTGGGTAGCCAAGAGACCCAGTACTTC
-	TRBV7-3	TRBJ2-7	-	13	CASSLRRGGEQYF	TGTGCCAGCAGCTTAAGGAGAGGGGGAGAGCAGTACTTC
TRBD1	TRBV7-8	TRBJ2-1	once	15	CASSKGQGRGNEQFF	TGTGCCAGCAGCAAGGGACAGGGGAGGGGCAATGAGCAGTTCTTC
TRBD1	TRBV3-1/TRBV3-2	TRBJ1-5	once	15	CASSQKQGFNQPQHF	TGTGCCAGCAGCCAAAAACAGGGGTTTAATCAGCCCCAGCATTTT
TRBD1	TRBV11-2	TRBJ1-2	-	16	CASSFGWDRRRYGYTF	TGTGCCAGCAGCTTTGGTTGGGACAGGCGGAGGTATGGCTACACCTTC
-	TRBV7-2	TRBJ1-2	-	14	CASSRDFGDYGYTF	TGTGCCAGCAGTCGGGATTTCGGGGACTATGGCTACACCTTC
TRBD2	TRBV9	TRBJ2-1	-	15	CASSPSGGGYNEQFF	TGTGCCAGCAGCCCTAGCGGGGGGGGCTACAATGAGCAGTTCTTC
-	TRBV5-1	TRBJ1-1	-	13	CASSFTGSGEAFF	TGCGCCAGCAGCTTCACAGGATCGGGTGAAGCTTTCTTT
TRBD2	TRBV6-5	TRBJ2-7	-	13	CASSQAGDHEQYF	TGTGCCAGCAGCCAAGCGGGGGACCACGAGCAGTACTTC
-	TRBV2	TRBJ2-3	-	14	CASSVLSRTDTQYF	TGTGCCAGCAGTGTCCTCTCCCGCACAGATACGCAGTATTTT
TRBD2	TRBV7-2	TRBJ2-2	-	15	CASRTSGGAVGELFF	TGTGCCAGCAGAACTAGCGGGGGGGCCGTCGGGGAGCTGTTTTTT
-	TRBV28	TRBJ1-2	-	15	CASTGPGNVNYGYTF	TGTGCCAGCACTGGACCGGGGAATGTTAACTATGGCTACACCTTC
-	TRBV6-2/TRBV6-3	TRBJ2-3	-	15	CASSYRPGEIDTQYF	TGTGCCAGCAGTTATCGGCCGGGGGAAATAGATACGCAGTATTTT
TRBD1	TRBV3-1/TRBV3-2	TRBJ1-2	-	15	CASSPGTGAIYGYTF	TGTGCCAGCAGCCCGGGGACAGGGGCTATCTATGGCTACACCTTC
-	TRBV19	TRBJ2-3	once	15	CASSGQDFSTDTQYF	TGTGCCAGTAGTGGGCAGGACTTTAGCACAGATACGCAGTATTTT
-	TRBV20-1	TRBJ1-1	-	11	CSASDYTEAFF	TGCAGTGCCTCGGACTACACTGAAGCTTTCTTT
TRBD2	TRBV3-1/TRBV3-2	TRBJ2-2	-	16	CASSQYSGGATGELFF	TGTGCCAGCAGCCAATATAGCGGGGGGGCGACCGGGGAGCTGTTTTTT
-	TRBV27	TRBJ1-6	-	15	CASRLQSSYNSPLHF	TGTGCCAGCAGGCTACAGAGCTCCTATAATTCACCCCTCCACTTT
-	TRBV21-1	TRBJ2-2	-	15	CASNQQGRNTGELFF	TGTGCCAGCAACCAACAGGGTCGGAACACCGGGGAGCTGTTTTTT
-	TRBV3-1/TRBV3-2	TRBJ1-2	-	13	CASSLLGSYGYTF	TGTGCCAGCAGCCTTCTTGGGAGCTATGGCTACACCTTC
-	TRBV6-5	TRBJ1-2	-	13	CASKGRVYYGYTF	TGTGCCAGTAAGGGCAGGGTCTACTATGGCTACACCTTC
-	TRBV11-2	TRBJ1-1	-	13	CASSSMSGTEAFF	TGTGCCAGCAGCAGCATGTCGGGCACTGAAGCTTTCTTT
TRBD2	TRBV6-1	TRBJ2-5	-	14	CASSDSGGAKTQYF	TGTGCCAGCAGTGATAGCGGGGGGGCGAAGACCCAGTACTTC
TRBD1	TRBV7-2	TRBJ1-3	-	15	CASSRGTVAGNTIYF	TGTGCCAGCAGCCGCGGGACAGTAGCCGGAAACACCATATATTTT
TRBD1	TRBV6-4	TRBJ2-1	-	14	CASKRDSSYNEQFF	TGTGCCAGCAAGAGGGACAGCTCCTACAATGAGCAGTTCTTC
TRBD1	TRBV14	TRBJ1-2	few	15	CASSQLDRGSDGYTF	TGTGCCAGCAGCCAACTCGACAGGGGCAGCGACGGCTACACCTTC
-	TRBV6-5	TRBJ1-2	-	15	CASSYGTTGNYGYTF	TGTGCCAGCAGTTACGGAACGACAGGAAACTATGGCTACACCTTC
-	TRBV6-5	TRBJ2-6	few	16	CASSYGGDSGANVLTF	TGTGCCAGCAGTTACGGAGGTGACTCTGGGGCCAACGTCCTGACTTTC
-	TRBV19	TRBJ2-7	-	14	CASSISDKSYEQYF	TGTGCCAGTAGTATCTCGGACAAATCCTACGAGCAGTACTTC
-	TRBV5-4	TRBJ2-3	once	15	CASSYKASSTDTQYF	TGTGCCAGCAGCTACAAAGCGTCTAGCACAGATACGCAGTATTTT
-	TRBV24-1	TRBJ2-3	-	12	CATSDFTDTQYF	TGTGCCACCAGTGACTTCACAGATACGCAGTATTTT
-	TRBV29-1	TRBJ2-3	-	16	CSVEGRGGTNTDTQYF	TGCAGCGTCGAGGGTCGTGGAGGGACGAACACAGATACGCAGTATTTT
-	TRBV5-6	TRBJ2-7	-	13	CASSYGRELEQYF	TGTGCCAGCAGCTACGGACGGGAGCTGGAGCAGTACTTC
-	TRBV18	TRBJ1-1	-	14	CASSGFREGTEAFF	TGTGCCAGCTCAGGATTCAGGGAGGGCACTGAAGCTTTCTTT
-	TRBV6-1	TRBJ1-1	-	11	CASSEYREAFF	TGTGCCAGCAGTGAATACAGGGAAGCTTTCTTT
-	TRBV19	TRBJ1-2	-	12	CASTRPNYGYTF	TGTGCCAGTACCCGTCCTAACTATGGCTACACCTTC
-	TRBV7-9	TRBJ1-5	-	13	CASSLSGAQPQHF	TGTGCCAGCAGCTTATCAGGGGCACAGCCCCAGCATTTT
-	TRBV7-8	TRBJ2-3	-	15	CASSLVGLETDTQYF	TGTGCCAGCAGCTTAGTTGGCCTAGAAACAGATACGCAGTATTTT
TRBD1	TRBV24-1	TRBJ2-4	-	19	CATSATGQGEFGSKNIQYF	TGTGCCACCAGTGCGACGGGACAGGGGGAGTTTGGGTCCAAAAACATTCAGTACTTC
TRBD1	TRBV5-6	TRBJ2-7	-	16	CASSFFGTGVSYEQYF	TGTGCCAGCAGCTTTTTTGGGACAGGGGTCTCCTACGAGCAGTACTTC
TRBD1	TRBV10-3	TRBJ1-3	once	15	CAISESRQGGDTIYF	TGTGCCATCAGTGAGTCCCGACAGGGTGGAGACACCATATATTTT
-	TRBV9	TRBJ2-7	-	15	CASSVGAGDTYEQYF	TGTGCCAGCAGCGTAGGGGCAGGGGACACCTACGAGCAGTACTTC
-	TRBV2	TRBJ1-1	-	12	CASSEQTYEAFF	TGTGCCAGCAGTGAACAGACTTATGAAGCTTTCTTT
TRBD2	TRBV11-2	TRBJ2-3	few	16	CASSLDQRGGTDTQYF	TGTGCCAGCAGCTTAGACCAGCGGGGGGGCACAGATACGCAGTATTTT
-	TRBV4-1	TRBJ2-3	-	13	CASSQVLLDTQYF	TGCGCCAGCAGCCAAGTCTTATTAGATACGCAGTATTTT
-	TRBV5-3	TRBJ1-1	-	14	CARSLDRANTEAFF	TGTGCCAGAAGCTTGGACAGAGCAAACACTGAAGCTTTCTTT
TRBD2	TRBV15	TRBJ2-4	-	21	CATSRDGRLAGGQVAKNIQYF	TGTGCCACCAGCAGAGATGGCAGACTAGCGGGGGGACAAGTAGCCAAAAACATTCAGTACTTC
TRBD1	TRBV2	TRBJ1-1	-	14	CASRIGTENTEAFF	TGTGCCAGCAGGATCGGGACAGAGAACACTGAAGCTTTCTTT
TRBD2	TRBV5-1	TRBJ2-3	-	16	CASSLGGSTSTDTQYF	TGCGCCAGCAGCCTCGGGGGGAGCACTAGCACAGATACGCAGTATTTT
TRBD1	TRBV7-2	TRBJ2-7	once	13	CASSPDRIFRQYF	TGTGCCAGCAGCCCGGACAGGATCTTCCGGCAGTACTTC
-	TRBV11-3	TRBJ2-1	-	13	CASSMSSYNEQFF	TGTGCCAGCAGCATGAGCTCCTACAATGAGCAGTTCTTC
TRBD2	TRBV7-2	TRBJ2-7	-	14	CASSPGGGGNEQYF	TGTGCCAGCAGCCCTGGGGGGGGAGGAAACGAGCAGTACTTC
TRBD1	TRBV16	TRBJ1-2	-	16	CASSHTMTGGHYGYTF	TGTGCCAGCAGCCATACGATGACAGGGGGCCACTATGGCTACACCTTC